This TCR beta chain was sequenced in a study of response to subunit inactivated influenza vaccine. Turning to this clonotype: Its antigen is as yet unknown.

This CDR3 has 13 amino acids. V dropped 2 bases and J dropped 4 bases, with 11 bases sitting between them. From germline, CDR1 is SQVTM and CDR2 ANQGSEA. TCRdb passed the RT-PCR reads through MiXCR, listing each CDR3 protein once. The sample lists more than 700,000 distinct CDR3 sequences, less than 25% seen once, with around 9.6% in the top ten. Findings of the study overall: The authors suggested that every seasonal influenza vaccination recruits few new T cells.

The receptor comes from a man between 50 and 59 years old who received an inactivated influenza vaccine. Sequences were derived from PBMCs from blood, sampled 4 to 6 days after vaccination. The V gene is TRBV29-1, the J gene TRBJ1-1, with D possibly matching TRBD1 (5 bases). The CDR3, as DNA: TGCAGCGTTGAATCTGGGGCAGCCACTGAAGCTTTCTTT. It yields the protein CSVESGAATEAFF.